The 6 T cell receptor beta chains reported below all come from one sample, sequenced in a study of metastatic and nonmetastatic thyroid tumors. TCRdb re-called the PCR reads through MiXCR. This table holds roughly 4,700 clones, roughly 29% found once. All patients reached thyroid surgery having received no treatment beforehand. The specimen sequenced was adjacent normal tissue. The receptors derive from a female donor with papillary thyroid cancer or a benign thyroid nodule (not recorded which). Some clones in this sample may be carry-over from other donors' samples.

This clone was seen more than once but under ten times. The rearrangement links TRBV2 to TRBJ2-2; D gene unclear. The V gene lost 8 bases and the J gene lost 0 bases, with 13 bases spanning the gap. This CDR3 comprises 15 residues. Germline V gene lookup returns CDR1 SNHLY and CDR2 FYNNEI. CDR3 coding DNA: TGTGCCAGCTGGGCAGGAAATTCGAACACCGGGGAGCTGTTTTTT. Translation gives CASWAGNSNTGELFF.

The chain couples TRBV20-1 to TRBJ1-1, with 9 positions matching TRBD1. V shed 2 bases and J 1 base; nucleotides not matched to a gene: 5. The CDR3 runs 15 residues. The germline V gene has CDR1 DFQATT and CDR2 SNEGSKA (reference sequence). CDR3 in amino acids: CSARRGQGTNTEAFF. CDR3 DNA: TGCAGTGCTAGACGGGGACAGGGAACGAACACTGAAGCTTTCTTT.

V and J are TRBV11-2 and TRBJ2-7; 8 bases map to TRBD2. The ends lost 3 bases at V and 7 bases at J; junction bases unmatched: 14. Germline loops: CDR1 SGHAT, CDR2 FQNNGV. This CDR3 comprises 16 residues. The CDR3 DNA sequence: TGTGCCAGCAGCTTCCGGGGGGGCACCACTTTTGGGGAGCAGTACTTC. Its translation is CASSFRGGTTFGEQYF.

This clone is classed as large. The chain has TRBV27 and TRBJ2-7, with TRBD2 identical over 13 bases. The V segment lost 6 bases and the J segment 1 base; nucleotides outside the gene matches: 6. The CDR3 is made up of 16 amino acids. The germline CDR1 and CDR2 sequences are MNHEY and SMNVEV (reference sequence). CDR3 protein: CASRGLAGVKSYEQYF. CDR3 nucleotides: TGTGCCAGCAGAGGACTAGCGGGAGTAAAATCCTACGAGCAGTACTTC.

The chain uses TRBV5-1 and TRBJ1-1; TRBD1 agrees at 8 bases. This CDR3 region has 13 residues. J gave up 2 bases and V 5 bases, and 2 bases lay outside the gene matches. Per the germline V gene, CDR1 is SGHRS and CDR2 is YFSETQ. CDR3 sequence (DNA): TGCGCCAGCAGGACAGGGGTTAACACTGAAGCTTTCTTT. Amino acids: CASRTGVNTEAFF. Full variable domain (remainder filled in from reference TRBV5-1 and TRBJ1-1): KAGVTQTPRYLIKTRGQQVTLSCSPISGHRSVSWYQQTPGQGLQFLFEYFSETQRNKGNFPGRFSGRQFSNSRSEMNVSTLELGDSALYLCASRTGVNTEAFFGQGTRLTVV.

The chain combines TRBV4-1 with TRBJ2-7; tentatively, D is TRBD1 or TRBD2 (6 bases each). V was cut by 3 bases and J by 0 bases, with 12 bases left in between. Germline V gives CDR1 MGHRA, CDR2 YSYEKL. The length of the CDR3 is 15 residues. This CDR3 is CASSQQTGASYEQYF. In DNA form, the CDR3 reads TGCGCCAGCAGCCAGCAGACGGGGGCCTCCTACGAGCAGTACTTC.